The 13 T cell receptor beta chains below all came from one sample that was sequenced in a study of cytomegalovirus exposure and HLA in healthy donors. The primer mix had 60 Vbeta and 13 Jbeta primers. TCRdb keeps only in-frame clones here, not all; method: immunoSEQ multiplex PCR. This sample's table reports about 170,000 clones. The sequencing input was PBMCs. The receptors originated from a woman aged 55-69 years in good health and CMV-seronegative.

The rearrangement links TRBV5-1 to TRBJ1-3; 8 bases align to TRBD1. The CDR3 extends over 16 amino acids. With 1 base clipped from V and 0 bases from J, the junction kept 3 bases outside the gene matches. Germline V CDR1 and CDR2: SGHRS, YFSETQ. The CDR3 loop reads CASSLRTGSSGNTIYF. The DNA for the CDR3 is TGCGCCAGCAGCTTGAGGACAGGGTCCTCTGGAAACACCATATATTTT.

CDR3 protein: CASSFYPDSAKGYTF. The CDR3 coding sequence is TGCGCCAGCAGCTTCTACCCGGACAGCGCCAAGGGCTACACCTTC. The chain employs TRBV5-1 and TRBJ1-2, with D perhaps matching TRBD1 (6 bases). CDR3 size: 15 residues. CDR1 is SGHRS and CDR2 is YFSETQ in the germline V gene. The V gene lost 2 bases and the J gene lost 8 bases, with 19 bases spanning the gap. Combining the CDR3 with reference TRBV5-1 and TRBJ1-2 gives the whole variable domain KAGVTQTPRYLIKTRGQQVTLSCSPISGHRSVSWYQQTPGQGLQFLFEYFSETQRNKGNFPGRFSGRQFSNSRSEMNVSTLELGDSALYLCASSFYPDSAKGYTFGSGTRLTVV.

V and J are TRBV7-9 and TRBJ2-3; D may be TRBD1 (6 bases). There are 14 residues in the CDR3. Trimming removed 5 bases from V and 4 bases from J, with 13 bases in between. Germline loops: CDR1 SEHNR, CDR2 FQNEAQ (reference sequence). CDR3 loop: CASSPVAGADTQYF. CDR3 bases: TGTGCCAGCAGCCCCGTCGCAGGGGCAGATACGCAGTATTTT.

The chain recombines TRBV6-5 with TRBJ2-7; D perhaps matches TRBD2 (5 bases). CDR3 length equals 15 residues. The V and J ends lost 4 bases and 6 bases respectively, with 19 bases between them. Germline loops: CDR1 MNHEY, CDR2 SVGAGI. The CDR3 sequence is CASSSGEELYGEQYF. As DNA, the CDR3 is TGTGCCAGCAGTTCCGGGGAAGAGCTCTACGGCGAGCAGTACTTC.

V is TRBV2 and J is TRBJ1-5; TRBD1 aligns across 7 bases. The germline gives CDR1 SNHLY, CDR2 FYNNEI. The CDR3 covers 16 residues. The V segment lost 10 bases and the J segment 0 bases; nucleotides outside the gene matches: 12. CDR3 residues: CATRTGTANSNQPQHF. CDR3 bases: TGTGCCACTCGAACCGGGACAGCAAATAGCAATCAGCCCCAGCATTTT.

This rearrangement joins TRBV5-1 to TRBJ1-6; the D is unclear. The germline V gene has CDR1 SGHRS and CDR2 YFSETQ. The ends were cut back, 4 bases at V and 0 bases at J, with 11 bases in the middle. The CDR3 spans 16 residues. CDR3 DNA: TGCGCCAGCAGCATGGACTTGAGCTCCTATAATTCACCCCTCCACTTT. It encodes CASSMDLSSYNSPLHF.

This chain links TRBV15 with TRBJ1-5, with a weak D call TRBD1 (5 bases). Germline V gives CDR1 LNHNV, CDR2 YYDKDF (reference sequence). Trimming stripped 0 bases from V and 2 bases from J, with 5 bases between. This CDR3 contains 14 residues. Here the CDR3 reads CATSREGGNQPQHF. CDR3 DNA sequence: TGTGCCACCAGCAGAGAAGGGGGCAATCAGCCCCAGCATTTT.

The chain employs TRBV7-3 and TRBJ2-5; TRBD2 aligns across 13 bases. Trimming at V came to 5 bases and at J to 5 bases, leaving 11 bases not matched to a gene. Germline assignment: CDR1 SGHTA and CDR2 FQGTGA. The CDR3 is 17 amino acids. The CDR3 is CASSPPPGLAGLETQYF. CDR3 bases: TGTGCCAGCAGCCCCCCCCCGGGACTAGCGGGATTGGAGACCCAGTACTTC.

DNA of the CDR3: TGTGCCAGCAGCCCCTTAATCCGGGGGGATAACAATGAGCAGTTCTTC. Amino acids: CASSPLIRGDNNEQFF. The genes are TRBV7-9 and TRBJ2-1; 7 nucleotides match TRBD2. J lost 5 bases, V lost 5 bases, and 12 bases had no gene match. Germline CDR1 reads SEHNR; CDR2 reads FQNEAQ (reference sequence). The CDR3 covers 16 residues.

The V gene is TRBV5-1, the J gene TRBJ1-2; 8 nucleotides agree with TRBD1. CDR1 is SGHRS and CDR2 is YFSETQ in the germline V gene. The CDR3 runs 15 residues. After removal of 0 bases from V and 1 base from J, the junction contained 2 bases not matched to a gene. CDR3 sequence (DNA): TGCGCCAGCAGCTTGGGGACAGGGCGTAACTATGGCTACACCTTC. Protein product: CASSLGTGRNYGYTF.

V and J are TRBV7-3 and TRBJ2-1, with 7 positions matching TRBD1. V shed 5 bases, J shed 4 bases, and the junction held 8 bases outside the gene matches. Germline CDR1 SGHTA, CDR2 FQGTGA. This CDR3 contains 15 residues. CDR3 loop: CASSLRTGGYNEQFF. As DNA, the CDR3 is TGTGCCAGCAGCCTCCGGACAGGCGGATACAATGAGCAGTTCTTC.

This chain connects TRBV18 to TRBJ2-1, with D tentatively TRBD1 (6 bases). Trimming left V 3 bases short and J 0 bases short, with 15 bases between. The CDR3 loop spans 17 amino acids. Germline CDR1 is KGHSH and CDR2 is LQKENI. CDR3 region: CASSPGQPESSYNEQFF. DNA of the CDR3: TGTGCCAGCTCACCTGGACAGCCCGAGAGCTCCTACAATGAGCAGTTCTTC.

The chain uses TRBV19 and TRBJ1-2; D call uncertain. The CDR3 runs to 15 residues. The germline gives CDR1 LNHDA, CDR2 SQIVND (reference sequence). The CDR3 nucleotides are TGTGCGGCAAGCAACGGCGGAGCTGTCGGAAGGGGCTACACCTTC. The encoded protein is CAASNGGAVGRGYTF.